This TCR beta chain stems from a study of blood T cell repertoires in COVID-19. About the study: Donors in the United States, Italy and Spain gave samples during acute or convalescent COVID-19.

Germline V gives CDR1 MRHNA, CDR2 SNTAGT. The CDR3 length is 13 residues. Trimming removed 6 bases at V and 5 bases at J, with 11 bases between. Repertoires were generated with immunoSEQ multiplex PCR, while TCRdb's copy carries only in-frame clones and drops some. The repertoire holds under 450,000 clones, with approximately 89% as singletons. This clone was observed at least ten times. This clonotype was obtained from a middle-aged woman with COVID-19, enrolled during active disease. This chain connects TRBV6-4 to TRBJ1-5; D possibly corresponds to TRBD1 (6 bases). Source material: peripheral blood. CDR3 nucleotide sequence: TGTGCCAGCAGCCCGGGACAACATCAGCCCCAGCATTTT. This encodes CASSPGQHQPQHF.